The 3 T cell receptor beta chains presented below share a single source sample, sequenced in a study of shared T cell receptors in the human thymus. Libraries were prepared by immunoSEQ multiplex PCR; TCRdb keeps only in-frame clonotypes and omits some of them. The table includes some 760,000 clones, approximately 85% detected once. These records were also assigned to another study, of human thymus T cells.

The specimen sequenced was thymocytes. These receptor sequences come from a girl less than two years old with a congenital heart defect.

V usage is TRBV7-2 and J usage is TRBJ2-7; D gene unclear. The V and J ends lost 5 bases and 3 bases respectively, with 5 bases between them. The V gene's germline CDR1 is SGHTA and CDR2 FQGNSA. There are 11 residues in the CDR3. CDR3 sequence reads: CASSRLYEQYF. Written as DNA, the CDR3 is TGTGCCAGCAGCCGACTCTACGAGCAGTACTTC.

Comment on this clone: The junction does not match germline at one end; this may be a read error. The chain links TRBV4-1 to TRBJ1-1, with 7 bases identical to TRBD1. The CDR3 is 16 amino acids. CDR1 and CDR2 (germline): MGHRA, YSYEKL. The CDR3 nucleotides read TGCGCCAGCAGCCAAGATCTCCCGACAGGGAACCCTGAAGCTTTCTTT. Amino acids: CASSQDLPTGNPEAFF.

This clone has only one observation. V usage is TRBV2 and J usage is TRBJ1-5; TRBD1 matches at 7 bases. Germline-derived CDR1 and CDR2 are SNHLY and FYNNEI. The ends lost 1 base at V and 7 bases at J; junction bases unmatched: 13. There are 17 residues in the CDR3. As DNA, the CDR3 is TGTGCCAGCAGTGAAGTTCCCAGGGGGTGGGGTGGACAGCCCCAGCATTTT. Protein: CASSEVPRGWGGQPQHF.